The 27 T cell receptor beta chains below all came from one sample that was sequenced in a study of regulatory T cells in long-lasting Graves disease. As for time point: newly diagnosed GD, antithyroid drugs for less than 3 months. Construction of the TCR library relied on RNA isolated from PBMCs. Combining iRepertoire HTBI primers with Arm-PCR of CDR3 regions, the authors built TCR beta libraries. TCRdb re-called the multiplex PCR reads through MiXCR, storing one row per CDR3 protein. The data show about 430,000 distinct CDR3 sequences, about 15% seen once. This sample also belongs to another study, concerning T cells in Graves' hyperthyroidism and ophthalmopathy.

Source: peripheral blood mononuclear cells (PBMCs), taken at new diagnosis, from a patient treated with antithyroid drugs. These receptors originate from a woman between 35 and 50 years old with Graves disease.

This clonotype was found many times. J is TRBJ2-3 and V is TRBV28, with D perhaps given as TRBD1 or TRBD2 (5 bases each). V was shortened by 6 bases and J by 2 bases, with 12 bases between the two germline ends. This CDR3 has 14 residues. Germline CDR1 MDHEN, CDR2 SYDVKM. For the CDR3, the DNA is TGTGCCAGCAGACGGGGACCAAACACAGATACGCAGTATTTT. This gives the protein CASRRGPNTDTQYF.

This clonotype was seen ten or more times. This chain joins TRBV6-2 or TRBV6-3 and TRBJ2-1; 12 bases agree with TRBD2. The length of the CDR3 is 17 residues. V lost 8 bases to trimming and J lost 5 bases; unmatched junction nucleotides: 13. CDR1 is MNHEY and CDR2 is SVGEGT in the germline V gene. The CDR3 DNA sequence: TGTGCCAGCTCTCCTAGCGGGAGGGCCTCGCCTAACAATGAGCAGTTCTTC. This gives the protein CASSPSGRASPNNEQFF.

Many counts were recorded for this clonotype. V usage is TRBV28 and J usage is TRBJ2-2; perhaps TRBD2 as D (6 bases). The length of the CDR3 is 15 residues. Germline V gene sequence: CDR1 MDHEN, CDR2 SYDVKM. V was cut by 5 bases and J by 0 bases, with 10 bases left in between. In nucleotides, the CDR3 is TGTGCCAGCAGTACTCGACTAGCGAACACCGGGGAGCTGTTTTTT. This sequence encodes CASSTRLANTGELFF. Looking up the rest from reference TRBV28 and TRBJ2-2 gives the full variable domain: DVKVTQSSRYLVKRTGEKVFLECVQDMDHENMFWYRQDPGLGLRLIYFSYDVKMKEKGDIPEGYSVSREKKERFSLILESASTNQTSMYLCASSTRLANTGELFFGEGSRLTVL.

Worth noting for this clonotype: This may be a read error: a much more frequent sequence differs by one nucleotide. The chain employs TRBV6-1 and TRBJ2-1, with 11 bases matching TRBD1. The germline V gene has CDR1 MNHNS and CDR2 SASEGT. V shed 6 bases and J 6 bases; nucleotides not matched to a gene: 4. CDR3 length equals 14 residues. CDR3 bases: TGTGCCAGCAGGGGGACAGGGGGTAGCAATGAGCAGTTCTTC. It encodes CASRGTGGSNEQFF.

The V and J genes are TRBV18 and TRBJ1-4; 8 bases are a match to TRBD1. V was clipped by 2 bases and J by 5 bases; unmatched bases: 4. Per germline, CDR1 KGHSH and CDR2 LQKENI. CDR3 length equals 15 residues. The CDR3, as DNA: TGTGCCAGCTCACCAATGACAGGGGAAAATGAAAAACTGTTTTTT. Its translation: CASSPMTGENEKLFF.

This clonotype was detected ten times or more. The chain is built from TRBV12-3 or TRBV12-4 and TRBJ2-1; tentative D call: TRBD1 (6 bases). V was shortened by 2 bases and J by 6 bases, with 14 bases between the two germline ends. This CDR3 contains 15 residues. This chain's CDR3 is CASSLYRVRGNEQFF. CDR3 in DNA: TGTGCCAGCAGTTTATACAGGGTTAGGGGCAATGAGCAGTTCTTC.

This clonotype was picked up many times. V and J are TRBV3-1 and TRBJ2-7; 8 positions match TRBD2. J lost 1 base, V lost 4 bases, and 6 bases had no gene match. Per the germline V gene, CDR1 is LGHDT and CDR2 is YNNKEL (reference sequence). The CDR3 extends over 15 amino acids. In DNA form, the CDR3 reads TGTGCCAGCAGCCTCGGGATAGCGGGGTCCTACGAGCAGTACTTC. Translating it yields CASSLGIAGSYEQYF.

This clonotype appeared a few times. J is TRBJ2-2 and V is TRBV7-9, with 9 bases fitting TRBD2. Germline V lookup: CDR1 SEHNR, CDR2 FQNEAQ (reference sequence). The CDR3 sequence is 16 residues long. V trimming: 5 bases; J trimming: 0 bases; junction bases outside the gene matches: 4. CDR3 loop: CASSGSGRANTGELFF. CDR3 sequence (DNA): TGTGCCAGCAGCGGTAGCGGGAGAGCGAACACCGGGGAGCTGTTTTTT. Based on the CDR3 plus reference TRBV7-9 and TRBJ2-2, the full variable domain is DTGVSQNPRHKITKRGQNVTFRCDPISEHNRLYWYRQTLGQGPEFLTYFQNEAQLEKSRLLSDRFSAERPKGSFSTLEIQRTEQGDSAMYLCASSGSGRANTGELFFGEGSRLTVL.

This clonotype has at least ten counts. The chain uses TRBV7-4 and TRBJ1-3; the D is unclear. CDR1 is SGHVT, CDR2 SQSDAQ, per germline. The CDR3 has 14 amino acids. The ends were cut back, 6 bases at V and 7 bases at J, with 16 bases in the middle. Here the CDR3 reads CASSITYGYNTIYF. In DNA, the CDR3 is TGTGCCAGCAGTATAACGTACGGGTACAACACCATATATTTT.

This clonotype was seen at least ten times. The V call is TRBV12-3 or TRBV12-4, the J call TRBJ1-4; the match to TRBD1 covers 8 bases. Trimming took 2 bases from V and 13 from J; bases not matched to a gene: 12. The CDR3 is made up of 15 amino acids. The CDR3 loop reads CASSLRQGTGSRLFF. Here the CDR3 DNA reads TGTGCCAGCAGTTTAAGACAGGGGACTGGAAGCAGACTGTTTTTT.

This clonotype was picked up many times. V gene TRBV7-9 combines with J gene TRBJ2-2; no firm D call. CDR1 and CDR2 from the germline V gene are SEHNR and FQNEAQ (reference sequence). V lost 2 bases and J 13 bases, leaving 8 bases between the germline ends. The CDR3 is 11 amino acids. CDR3 amino acids: CASSLRWVLFF. In DNA form, the CDR3 reads TGTGCCAGCAGCTTACGATGGGTGCTGTTTTTT.

This clonotype was seen many times. The CDR3 bases are TGTGCCAGCAGCTTAGGTGTATGGACAACGAGGGGTAACTATGGCTACACCTTC. This translates into CASSLGVWTTRGNYGYTF. The chain employs TRBV11-2 and TRBJ1-2; tentatively, D is TRBD1 (5 bases). CDR1 and CDR2 (germline): SGHAT, FQNNGV. CDR3 length: 18 amino acids. V was shortened by 1 base and J by 1 base, with 19 bases between the two germline ends.

In this sample, this clonotype turned up many times. The J gene is TRBJ2-1, the V gene TRBV7-2; a weak D match, TRBD1 (5 bases). Germline CDR1 is SGHTA and CDR2 is FQGNSA. V was trimmed by 5 bases and J by 2 bases, leaving 10 bases between them. The CDR3 is made up of 14 amino acids. CDR3 sequence: CASSLGAAYNEQFF. CDR3 nucleotides: TGTGCCAGCAGCCTAGGGGCAGCCTACAATGAGCAGTTCTTC.

V and J are TRBV20-1 and TRBJ2-2; TRBD1 matches 7 bases. Germline V gene sequence: CDR1 DFQATT, CDR2 SNEGSKA (reference sequence). The CDR3 sequence is 12 residues long. Germline trimming cut 4 bases from V and 5 bases from J; bases unmatched to any gene: 1. CDR3 DNA: TGCAGTGCTACGACAGGGACCGGGGAGCTGTTTTTT. Its protein is CSATTGTGELFF.

The sample holds many counts of this clonotype. The rearrangement joins TRBV6-2 or TRBV6-3 to TRBJ2-5; the match to TRBD2 covers 12 bases. CDR1 is MNHEY, CDR2 SVGEGT, per germline. J gave up 4 bases and V 0 bases, and 0 bases lay outside the gene matches. This CDR3 spans 15 amino acids. The CDR3: CASSYSGLAGETQYF. The CDR3 region has the DNA TGTGCCAGCAGTTACTCGGGACTAGCGGGAGAGACCCAGTACTTC.

Ten or more counts support this clonotype. The rearrangement links TRBV18 to TRBJ2-7, with 7 bases lining up with TRBD1. V shed 8 bases and J 3 bases; nucleotides not matched to a gene: 7. Germline values: CDR1 KGHSH, CDR2 LQKENI. This CDR3 has 13 residues. DNA of the CDR3: TGTGCCAGCAGTCCCGGGACAGTCTACGAGCAGTACTTC. This gives the protein CASSPGTVYEQYF.

This clonotype was counted many times. This chain joins TRBV12-5 and TRBJ2-2; 11 positions agree with TRBD2. Germline CDR1 LGHNT, CDR2 FRNRAP. The length of the CDR3 is 17 residues. The ends lost 5 bases at V and 0 bases at J; junction bases unmatched: 5. The CDR3 DNA reads TGTGCTAGTGGTCCATATAGCGGGGGGGCGAACACCGGGGAGCTGTTTTTT. This codes for CASGPYSGGANTGELFF.

This clonotype appeared a few times. The gene calls are TRBV20-1 and TRBJ2-3; 8 bases are shared with TRBD1. This CDR3 contains 13 residues. The germline V gene has CDR1 DFQATT and CDR2 SNEGSKA (reference sequence). The V segment lost 5 bases and the J segment 5 bases; nucleotides outside the gene matches: 6. The CDR3 is CSARGQGGDTQYF. The CDR3 DNA reads as TGCAGTGCTCGTGGACAGGGTGGAGATACGCAGTATTTT.

The genes are TRBV20-1 and TRBJ1-4, with D uncertain. The ends were cut back, 5 bases at V and 7 bases at J, with 8 bases in the middle. Germline values: CDR1 DFQATT, CDR2 SNEGSKA (reference sequence). The CDR3 is made up of 11 amino acids. CDR3 protein: CSASILEKLFF. The CDR3, as DNA: TGCAGTGCTTCCATACTTGAAAAACTGTTTTTT.

This clonotype was seen many times. The genes are TRBV18 and TRBJ1-1; weak D call: TRBD1 (6 bases). The CDR3 has 16 residues. Trimming removed 2 bases at V and 7 bases at J, with 20 bases between. Germline CDR1 and CDR2: KGHSH and LQKENI. CDR3 nucleotides: TGTGCCAGCTCACCAAAGCAGGGGACCTCAAATCGTGAAGCTTTCTTT. Residues: CASSPKQGTSNREAFF.

The CDR3 bases are TGTGCCAGCAAACCGGGGGTTAGCACAGATACGCAGTATTTT. Protein sequence: CASKPGVSTDTQYF. The rearrangement joins TRBV6-1 to TRBJ2-3; D may be TRBD2 (6 bases). Trimming removed 7 bases at V and 0 bases at J, with 11 bases between. Germline V lookup: CDR1 MNHNS, CDR2 SASEGT. This CDR3 is built from 14 residues.

V and J are TRBV20-1 and TRBJ2-3, with D possibly TRBD2 on 6 matching bases. V was shortened by 0 bases and J by 3 bases, with 7 bases between the two germline ends. Per the germline V gene, CDR1 is DFQATT and CDR2 is SNEGSKA (reference sequence). The CDR3 consists of 13 residues. The CDR3 loop reads CSAREGLTDTQYF. CDR3 DNA sequence: TGCAGTGCTAGAGAGGGACTTACAGATACGCAGTATTTT.

A word on this clonotype: This likely stems from a read error, as it lies one base from a far larger clone. This rearrangement joins TRBV12-3 or TRBV12-4 to TRBJ2-2; D is perhaps TRBD2 (5 bases). This CDR3 has 16 amino acids. CDR3 nucleotide sequence: TGTGCCAGCAGAGTTTCCGGTGTCACGAACACCGGGGAGCTGCTTTTT. Residues: CASRVSGVTNTGELLF.

Many counts were recorded for this clonotype. The chain combines TRBV20-1 with TRBJ2-3; no clear D gene. Germline values: CDR1 DFQATT, CDR2 SNEGSKA (reference sequence). V was shortened by 3 bases and J by 3 bases, with 7 bases between the two germline ends. This CDR3 contains 12 residues. The CDR3 loop reads CSASERTDTQYF. The CDR3, as DNA: TGCAGTGCTAGTGAACGAACAGATACGCAGTATTTT.

This clonotype was seen many times. The V gene is TRBV11-3, the J gene TRBJ1-2, with D unresolved. Deletions cut 5 bases from V and 4 bases from J, with 11 bases between. Looked up from germline, CDR1 is SGHNT and CDR2 is YENEEA. The CDR3 has 13 residues. CDR3 in amino acids: CASSTRTVYGYTF. The CDR3 region has the DNA TGTGCCAGCAGCACCCGGACGGTCTATGGCTACACCTTC. The full variable domain, with the rest looked up from reference TRBV11-3 and TRBJ1-2, is EAGVVQSPRYKIIEKKQPVAFWCNPISGHNTLYWYLQNLGQGPELLIRYENEEAVDDSQLPKDRFSAERLKGVDSTLKIQPAELGDSAVYLCASSTRTVYGYTFGSGTRLTVV.

The sample holds many counts of this clonotype. V gene TRBV15 combines with J gene TRBJ2-2, with D perhaps given as TRBD1 or TRBD2 (5 bases each). Germline V CDR1 and CDR2: LNHNV, YYDKDF (reference sequence). Trimming left V 1 base short and J 0 bases short, with 9 bases between. The CDR3 loop spans 16 amino acids. This chain's CDR3 is CATSRAGTANTGELFF. CDR3 nucleotides: TGTGCCACCAGCAGAGCTGGGACGGCGAACACCGGGGAGCTGTTTTTT.

The sample holds a few counts of this clonotype. This chain connects TRBV12-3 or TRBV12-4 to TRBJ1-2, with a possible D match to TRBD1 (6 bases). Deletions cut 2 bases from V and 4 bases from J, with 11 bases between. The CDR3 length is 14 residues. The DNA for the CDR3 is TGTGCCAGCAGTTTAAGGGGGGTCAGCTATGGCTACACCTTC. Translated: CASSLRGVSYGYTF.